Listed below are T cell receptor beta chains from one sample, sequenced in a study of blood T cell repertoires in COVID-19. Assay used: immunoSEQ multiplex PCR; TCRdb lists only in-frame clones, some missing. The data show tens of thousands of clones, 70% to 90% seen once. Sequenced material: peripheral blood. All receptors come from a man aged 50 or older with active COVID-19. Each CDR3 is given without its conserved first and last residue. Each record gives: D gene, V gene, CDR3 length, CDR3 protein. A D gene is named only where the DNA matches it firmly.

>TRBD1|TRBV4-2|13
ASALTQGPGGGYT
>TRBD2|TRBV6-2/TRBV6-3|16
ASSYSASVAGGRETQY
>NA|TRBV5-4|11
ASSLSGGPGYT
>TRBD2|TRBV27|16
ASTPGLAGVASYNEQF
>NA|TRBV7-8|16
ASSTWDSPSSGANVLT
>TRBD1|TRBV19|13
ASSEVDREQEKLF
>NA|TRBV7-3|13
ASSKSGGALYGYT
>TRBD1|TRBV5-4|14
ASSLGGQGGTDTQY
>TRBD2|TRBV14|14
ASSQALASVPNEQF
>TRBD2|TRBV18|14
ASSPFVGTRGDEQF
>TRBD1|TRBV7-6|14
ASSLGSGRGPDTQY
>NA|TRBV27|11
ASSLRSLNEQF
>NA|TRBV21-1|11
ASIRDRNSPLH
>NA|TRBV20-1|8
SAIQNEQF
>TRBD1|TRBV5-8|13
ASLSSGGWADTQY
>NA|TRBV5-4|14
ASRGQGGFMNTEAF
>TRBD2|TRBV5-1|15
ASSPRTGGVNTGELF
>TRBD1|TRBV3-1/TRBV3-2|14
ASSQPLPGQINEQF
>NA|TRBV19|13
ASSLVSSGANVLT
>TRBD1|TRBV18|12
ASSKDRVSGELF
>NA|TRBV5-1|13
ASSLLARGKETQY
>TRBD1|TRBV5-6|11
ASSSQGAAGYT
>NA|TRBV6-6|14
ASSPTLLQLNTEAF
>NA|TRBV21-1|13
ASSIGRTVDQPQH
>NA|TRBV2|12
ASSLPPVPDTQY
>NA|TRBV7-8|13
ASSPRASNTGELF
>TRBD1|TRBV6-5|11
ASWGQGRRELF
>NA|TRBV7-3|12
ASSLIRGTGELF
>NA|TRBV5-8|10
ASSLLAYEQY
>TRBD1|TRBV5-1|14
ASSKGTGRAGNTIY
>NA|TRBV9|14
ASSVGLAGGNTEAF
>NA|TRBV9|10
ASSAQHNTQY
>NA|TRBV7-9|14
ASSLEGGYLNTEAF
>TRBD1|TRBV12-3/TRBV12-4|11
ASSWDSLETQY
>NA|TRBV6-5|11
ASSPNRNQPQH
>TRBD2|TRBV6-5|11
ASRPGGVDTQY
>NA|TRBV24-1|11
ATSGPFGNEQF
>TRBD1|TRBV4-3|15
ASSPQGVQLYPYEQY
>TRBD1|TRBV7-9|12
ASSRTGHNQPQH
>TRBD1|TRBV7-9|13
ASSPGQGQIYEQY
>TRBD1|TRBV2|12
ASRGQGEYEKLF
>NA|TRBV2|11
ASSTETVSPLH
>NA|TRBV7-6|12
ASSRQNQNSPLH
>TRBD2|TRBV10-2|13
ASRAGTRTLGELF
>NA|TRBV2|13
ASSEQGGRSYEQY
>NA|TRBV5-5|12
ASSLGVRIAEAF
>TRBD1|TRBV6-5|12
ASNPGRGNYEQY
>TRBD1|TRBV20-1|13
SASPGTVLQETQY
>NA|TRBV3-1/TRBV3-2|12
ASTPTVNQETQY
>TRBD1|TRBV9|15
ASSLRQTGGVTGELF
>TRBD2|TRBV7-3|15
ASSLIGTSGTYNEQF